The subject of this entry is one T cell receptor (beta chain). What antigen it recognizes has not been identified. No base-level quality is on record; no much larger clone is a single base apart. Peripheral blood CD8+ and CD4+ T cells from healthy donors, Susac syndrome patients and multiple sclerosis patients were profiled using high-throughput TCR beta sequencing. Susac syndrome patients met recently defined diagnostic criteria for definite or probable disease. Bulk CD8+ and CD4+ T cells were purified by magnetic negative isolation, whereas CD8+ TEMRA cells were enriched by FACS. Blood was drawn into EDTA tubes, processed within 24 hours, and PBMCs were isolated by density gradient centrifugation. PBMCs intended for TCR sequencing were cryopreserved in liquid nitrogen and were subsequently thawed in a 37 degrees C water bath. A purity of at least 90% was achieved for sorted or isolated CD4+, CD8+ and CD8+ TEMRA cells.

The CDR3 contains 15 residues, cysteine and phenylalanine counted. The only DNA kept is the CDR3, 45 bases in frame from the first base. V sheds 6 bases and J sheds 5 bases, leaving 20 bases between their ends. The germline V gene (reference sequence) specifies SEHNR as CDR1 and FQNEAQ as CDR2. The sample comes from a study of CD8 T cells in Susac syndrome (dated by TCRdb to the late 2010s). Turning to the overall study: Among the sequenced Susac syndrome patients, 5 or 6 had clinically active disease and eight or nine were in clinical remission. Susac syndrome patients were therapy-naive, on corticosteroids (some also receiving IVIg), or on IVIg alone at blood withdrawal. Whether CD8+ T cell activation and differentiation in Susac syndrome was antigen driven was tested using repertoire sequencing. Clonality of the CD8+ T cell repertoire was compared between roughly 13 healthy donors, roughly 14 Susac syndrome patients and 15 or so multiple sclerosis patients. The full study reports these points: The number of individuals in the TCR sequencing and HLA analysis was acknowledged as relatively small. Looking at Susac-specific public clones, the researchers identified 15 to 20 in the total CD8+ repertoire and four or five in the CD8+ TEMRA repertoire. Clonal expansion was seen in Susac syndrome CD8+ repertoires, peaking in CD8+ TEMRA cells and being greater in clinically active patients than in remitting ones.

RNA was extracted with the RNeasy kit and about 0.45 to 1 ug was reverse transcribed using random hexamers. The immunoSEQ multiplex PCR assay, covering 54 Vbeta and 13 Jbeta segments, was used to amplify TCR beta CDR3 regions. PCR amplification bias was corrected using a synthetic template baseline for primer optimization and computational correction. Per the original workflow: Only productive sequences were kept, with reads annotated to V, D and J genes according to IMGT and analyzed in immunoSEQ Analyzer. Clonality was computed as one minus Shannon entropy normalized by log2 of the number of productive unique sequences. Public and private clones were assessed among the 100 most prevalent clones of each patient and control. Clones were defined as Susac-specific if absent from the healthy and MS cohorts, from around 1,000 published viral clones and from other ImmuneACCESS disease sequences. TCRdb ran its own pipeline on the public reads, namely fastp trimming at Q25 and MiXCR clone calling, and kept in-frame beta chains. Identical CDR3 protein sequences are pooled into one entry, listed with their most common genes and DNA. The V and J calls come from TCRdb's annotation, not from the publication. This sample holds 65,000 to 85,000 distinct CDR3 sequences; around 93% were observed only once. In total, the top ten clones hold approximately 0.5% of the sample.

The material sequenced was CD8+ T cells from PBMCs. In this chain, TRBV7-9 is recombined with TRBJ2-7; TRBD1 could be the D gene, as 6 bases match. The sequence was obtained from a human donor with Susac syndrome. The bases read TGTGCCAGCAGTTCCCACAGGGTTACCCCCCACGAGCAGTACTTC. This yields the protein CASSSHRVTPHEQYF.